This T cell receptor beta chain was identified during a study of CD8+CD57+ T cells in acquired aplastic anemia. Study at large: Recorded DNA amounts for sorted CD4+ and CD8+ cells had an average of around 3.5 ug. General study results and limits: Both patients and controls carried the same twenty-nine CD8+ CDR3 sequences. CD8+ Simpson's diversity showed no significant patient-control difference.

Comments on this clonotype: Its antigen remains unidentified.

Genomic DNA, the template, was used for profiling of the TCR beta VDJ and CDR3. A single record per CDR3 protein comes from TCRdb applying MiXCR to the reads. This table has some 160,000 distinct CDR3 sequences, 40% to 60% appearing once. The CDR3 totals 12 residues. V lost 5 bases and J 5 bases, leaving 13 bases between the germline ends. CDR1 is SQVTM, CDR2 ANQGSEA, per germline. All sequencing subjects had displayed CD8+CD57+ cell expansion on flow cytometry. This clonotype was sampled from a human donor with aplastic anemia. Input material: sorted CD4+, CD8+, or CD8+CD57+ T cells (not recorded which) from PBMCs. The chain couples TRBV29-1 to TRBJ2-7; possible D gene TRBD2, 6 bases. The CDR3 nucleotides read TGCAGCGTTAGGACGGGGGTGGACGAGCAGTACTTC. Amino acid sequence: CSVRTGVDEQYF.